What follows are 19 T cell receptor beta chains derived from one specimen sequenced in a study of blood T cell repertoires in COVID-19 (dated by TCRdb to about 2020). The protocol used for the library was the immunoSEQ multiplex PCR assay. TCRdb provides this immuneACCESS table in a form limited to in-frame rearrangements. Some clones are lacking; in checked studies, under half of them reflect an unresolved V gene, and why the rest are absent is not known. This sample gives about 170,000 clones in total; around 84% of them show up just once. The top ten hold 3.3% of the sample. The sequencing input was peripheral blood. The receptors derive from a human donor with acute or convalescent COVID-19. The donor label of this sample is uncertain.

The chain links TRBV19 to TRBJ1-6; D remains unclear. V lost 3 bases and J lost 2, with 8 bases in between. The CDR3 is 15 residues long. CDR1 and CDR2 (germline): LNHDA, SQIVND (reference sequence). CDR3 sequence (DNA): TGTGCCAGTAGTATCGGCCAGGCCTATAATTCACCCCTCCACTTT. Translation: CASSIGQAYNSPLHF.

The chain uses TRBV4-2 and TRBJ1-6; 9 bases are a match to TRBD1. The germline V gene has CDR1 LGHNA and CDR2 YNFKEQ. The V and J ends lost 3 bases and 1 base, in that order; junction bases with no gene match: 7. The CDR3 covers 18 residues. The CDR3 loop reads CASSHAGQGGSYNSPLHF. CDR3 in DNA: TGTGCCAGCAGCCATGCGGGACAGGGAGGATCCTATAATTCACCCCTCCACTTT.

This clone was recorded once. The chain combines TRBV30 with TRBJ1-2; tentatively, D is TRBD1 (6 bases). CDR1 is GTSNPN and CDR2 is SVGIG in the germline V gene (reference sequence). Deletions cut 6 bases from V and 4 bases from J, with 18 bases between. CDR3 size: 14 residues. The CDR3 region has the DNA TGTGCCTGCATCCGTGGGGGACAATCCTATGGCTACACCTTC. It specifies CACIRGGQSYGYTF.

The chain uses TRBV21-1 and TRBJ1-3; TRBD1 is taken as the D call from the table, unchecked against the DNA. TRBV21-1 counts as a pseudogene. This CDR3 comprises 16 residues. This CDR3 reads CASSKGRGLSGNTIYF. In DNA form, the CDR3 reads TGTGCCAGCAGCAAAGGCAGGGGCCTCTCTGGAAACACCATATATTTT.

This chain's CDR3 is CASSRGQVYGYTF. CDR3 DNA sequence: TGTGCCAGCAGTCGGGGACAGGTCTATGGCTACACCTTC. V usage is TRBV12-3 or TRBV12-4 and J usage is TRBJ1-2; 8 bases match TRBD1. CDR3 length equals 13 residues. V gave up 5 bases and J gave up 4 bases; unmatched junction bases: 3.

The chain employs TRBV3-1 (or the pseudogene TRBV3-2) and TRBJ2-5, with D maybe TRBD2 (7 bases). The V end lost 6 bases, the J end lost 1 base, and 15 bases lay between the germline ends. The CDR3 runs 15 residues. Germline V gene lookup returns CDR1 LGHDT and CDR2 YNNKEL (reference sequence). CDR3 protein: CASRRRGGTQETQYF. The CDR3, as DNA: TGTGCCAGCAGGAGGAGGGGGGGGACCCAAGAGACCCAGTACTTC.

This clone has just a few counts. The rearrangement joins TRBV10-3 to TRBJ2-7; 8 positions agree with TRBD1. Germline V gives CDR1 ENHRY, CDR2 SYGVKD. This CDR3 is built from 13 residues. Unmatched junction bases numbered 6, after V lost 6 bases and J lost 5 bases. The CDR3 region has the DNA TGTGCCATCAGCCCCAGGGGGCAAGACGAGCAGTACTTC. It codes for CAISPRGQDEQYF.

V and J are TRBV3-1 (or the pseudogene TRBV3-2) and TRBJ1-5; unclear D gene. The CDR3 has 13 residues. Trimming cost V 1 base and J 3 bases, with 4 bases left between them. The germline CDR1 and CDR2 sequences are LGHDT and YNNKEL (reference sequence). The CDR3 DNA reads TGTGCCAGCAGCCAAGGAGACAATCAGCCCCAGCATTTT. Translation: CASSQGDNQPQHF.

The chain employs TRBV27 and TRBJ1-5, with D possibly TRBD1 on 5 matching bases. Germline V gene lookup returns CDR1 MNHEY and CDR2 SMNVEV (reference sequence). Trimming left V 3 bases short and J 7 bases short, with 10 bases between. The CDR3 is made up of 13 amino acids. The CDR3 loop is CASSLVQGQPQHF. CDR3 coding DNA: TGTGCCAGCAGTTTGGTTCAGGGACAGCCCCAGCATTTT.

The CDR3 DNA is TGTGCCAGCAGCCCGCCGACAGCGGGGGAGCAGTTCTTC. Its protein product is CASSPPTAGEQFF. This sequence joins TRBV5-5 and TRBJ2-1, with 7 bases fitting TRBD2. J gave up 10 bases and V 4 bases, and 8 bases lay outside the gene matches. Germline V gives CDR1 SGHKS, CDR2 YYEKEE (reference sequence). This CDR3 is 13 amino acids long. The whole variable domain, filled in from reference TRBV5-5 and TRBJ2-1, reads DAGVTQSPTHLIKTRGQQVTLRCSPISGHKSVSWYQQVLGQGPQFIFQYYEKEERGRGNFPDRFSARQFPNYSSELNVNALLLGDSALYLCASSPPTAGEQFFGPGTRLTVL.

This rearrangement joins TRBV19 to TRBJ1-5, with D unresolved. This CDR3 has 17 residues. V lost 3 bases and J 1 base, leaving 16 bases between the germline ends. The germline V gene has CDR1 LNHDA and CDR2 SQIVND (reference sequence). The CDR3 sequence is CASSMEARYISNQPQHF. The DNA of the CDR3 is TGTGCCAGTAGTATGGAGGCACGGTATATCAGCAATCAGCCCCAGCATTTT.

V is TRBV29-1 and J is TRBJ2-7; D possibly corresponds to TRBD1 (6 bases). The CDR3 has 13 residues. V lost 4 bases to trimming and J lost 1 base, with 11 bases between them. Germline CDR1 and CDR2: SQVTM and ANQGSEA. The CDR3 DNA reads as TGCAGCGTTGTCCAGGGGTGGTCCTACGAGCAGTACTTC. It is translated as CSVVQGWSYEQYF.

The V and J genes are TRBV9 and TRBJ2-1; 9 bases line up with TRBD1. Germline-derived CDR1 and CDR2 are SGDLS and YYNGEE. This CDR3 region has 14 residues. V gave up 2 bases and J gave up 8 bases; unmatched junction bases: 5. CDR3 region: CASSVGTGNHEQFF. CDR3 nucleotide sequence: TGTGCCAGCAGCGTCGGGACAGGGAACCATGAGCAGTTCTTC. Combining the CDR3 with reference TRBV9 and TRBJ2-1 gives the whole variable domain DSGVTQTPKHLITATGQRVTLRCSPRSGDLSVYWYQQSLDQGLQFLIQYYNGEERAKGNILERFSAQQFPDLHSELNLSSLELGDSALYFCASSVGTGNHEQFFGPGTRLTVL.

The chain uses TRBV15 and TRBJ1-4; the D gene is possibly TRBD1 (5 bases). V was trimmed by 8 bases and J by 3 bases, leaving 22 bases between them. CDR3 size: 17 residues. Germline V gene lookup returns CDR1 LNHNV and CDR2 YYDKDF (reference sequence). The CDR3 here is CATRRPEGRGANEKLFF. In DNA, the CDR3 is TGTGCCACCCGACGTCCGGAGGGACGAGGGGCTAATGAAAAACTGTTTTTT.

The J gene is TRBJ2-5, the V gene TRBV19; 11 bases fit TRBD2. The CDR3 consists of 17 residues. Germline CDR1 LNHDA, CDR2 SQIVND (reference sequence). V trimming: 5 bases; J trimming: 3 bases; junction bases outside the gene matches: 11. The CDR3: CASSAAPSGGRKETQYF. CDR3 coding DNA: TGTGCCAGTAGTGCCGCCCCTAGCGGGGGGCGAAAAGAGACCCAGTACTTC.

This clone was seen only a few times. CDR3 protein: CASSLARPGNKQETQYF. The CDR3 DNA is TGTGCCAGCAGCTTAGCGCGTCCGGGAAACAAACAAGAGACCCAGTACTTC. The chain recombines TRBV7-9 with TRBJ2-5; a weak D match, TRBD2 (5 bases). The CDR3 is 17 residues long. Germline lookup yields CDR1 SEHNR and CDR2 FQNEAQ (reference sequence). Between the trimmed V and J ends, which lost 0 bases and 2 bases, there was a span of 16 bases.

This chain connects TRBV27 to TRBJ2-1; possibly TRBD1 for D (6 bases). CDR3 length: 13 residues. Per germline, CDR1 MNHEY and CDR2 SMNVEV (reference sequence). V lost 8 bases and J lost 8, with 16 bases in between. The DNA for the CDR3 is TGTGCCAGCCTCAGGAACTCAGGGGATGAGCAGTTCTTC. It codes for CASLRNSGDEQFF.

This chain links TRBV13 with TRBJ2-7, with D possibly matching TRBD1 (5 bases). CDR3 length: 20 residues. Germline CDR1 PRHDT, CDR2 FYEKMQ (reference sequence). Trimming removed 4 bases from V and 4 bases from J, with 32 bases in between. The DNA for the CDR3 is TGTGCCAGCAGCTCCCACTCACCGATTACAGGTTCGGCGAGACTGTACGAGCAGTACTTC. Its protein product is CASSSHSPITGSARLYEQYF.

The chain couples TRBV5-1 to TRBJ2-5; D perhaps matches TRBD2 (6 bases). In germline, CDR1 is SGHRS, CDR2 YFSETQ. This CDR3 is 20 amino acids long. Trimming cost V 3 bases and J 1 base, with 28 bases left between them. CDR3 loop: CASSSTWRGVGSGGQETQYF. The CDR3 region has the DNA TGCGCCAGCAGCTCCACCTGGAGGGGTGTGGGATCCGGCGGCCAAGAGACCCAGTACTTC.